Each of the 25 T cell receptor beta chains below was sequenced from the same sample in a study of blood T cell repertoires in COVID-19. Measured with immunoSEQ multiplex PCR; TCRdb has only the in-frame clones, and not every one. Among about 160,000 clones, 70% to 90% were seen once, and the ten largest hold 7.5% to 8.5%. Sequencing used peripheral blood. All receptors derive from a woman aged 60-75 years with COVID-19, enrolled during active disease.

As DNA, the CDR3 is TGTGCCAGCAGTGACCGGGTAGGAAGGAATGAGCAGTTCTTC. It specifies CASSDRVGRNEQFF. The chain carries TRBV6-1 and TRBJ2-1, with D uncertain. Germline CDR1 and CDR2: MNHNS and SASEGT. This CDR3 is built from 14 residues. V was trimmed by 3 bases and J by 7 bases, leaving 13 bases between them.

The chain recombines TRBV11-2 with TRBJ2-3; weak D call: TRBD2 (5 bases). Germline assignment: CDR1 SGHAT and CDR2 FQNNGV. This CDR3 comprises 14 residues. Trimming took 1 base from V and 4 from J, leaving 9 bases between them. The CDR3 reads CASSLVLVADTQYF. Written as DNA, the CDR3 is TGTGCCAGCAGCTTAGTACTAGTGGCAGATACGCAGTATTTT.

This clone was seen a few times. The chain couples TRBV18 to TRBJ1-5; D might be TRBD1 (5 bases). V gave up 3 bases and J gave up 3 bases, with 15 bases separating them. Germline V CDR1 and CDR2: KGHSH, LQKENI. CDR3 size: 16 residues. The CDR3 protein is CASSPNAGPYNQPQHF. The CDR3 DNA reads TGTGCCAGCTCACCTAACGCGGGGCCCTACAATCAGCCCCAGCATTTT. Full variable domain (outside the CDR3, taken from reference TRBV18 and TRBJ1-5): NAGVMQNPRHLVRRRGQEARLRCSPMKGHSHVYWYRQLPEEGLKFMVYLQKENIIDESGMPKERFSAEFPKEGPSILRIQQVVRGDSAAYFCASSPNAGPYNQPQHFGDGTRLSIL.

The gene calls are TRBV6-6 and TRBJ2-1; TRBD1 is a possible D gene (6 bases). Germline values: CDR1 MNHNY, CDR2 SVGAGI (reference sequence). Trimming took off 7 bases at V and 7 bases at J, with 8 bases between the two ends. The CDR3 has 11 residues. CDR3 residues: CASNRANEQFF. The CDR3 DNA reads as TGTGCCAGCAACAGGGCGAATGAGCAGTTCTTC.

CDR3 amino acids: CASSPPRVRTEAFF. The CDR3 nucleotides are TGTGCCAGCAGCCCCCCGAGGGTGAGGACTGAAGCTTTCTTT. The chain links TRBV28 to TRBJ1-1; no clear D. Germline lookup yields CDR1 MDHEN and CDR2 SYDVKM. The germline V and J ends were trimmed by 6 bases and 5 bases, with 16 bases remaining between them. The CDR3 is 14 residues long.

The rearrangement uses TRBV2 and TRBJ1-5; a weak D match, TRBD1 (5 bases). CDR3 length: 14 residues. Trimming shortened V by 4 bases and J by 6 bases, and 13 bases separated the two germline ends. Germline values: CDR1 SNHLY, CDR2 FYNNEI. The CDR3 nucleotides are TGTGCCAGCAGTGTGGAGCAGGGAGGTCAGCCCCAGCATTTT. It specifies CASSVEQGGQPQHF.

This chain's CDR3 is CSVGGGNYGYTF. CDR3 in DNA: TGCAGCGTTGGAGGTGGAAACTATGGCTACACCTTC. The chain has TRBV29-1 and TRBJ1-2; D gene unclear. Per the germline V gene, CDR1 is SQVTM and CDR2 is ANQGSEA. With 4 bases removed from V and 2 bases from J, the gap between germline ends came to 8 bases. This CDR3 has 12 residues. Using reference TRBV29-1 and TRBJ1-2 for the parts outside the CDR3, the full variable domain is SAVISQKPSRDICQRGTSLTIQCQVDSQVTMMFWYRQQPGQSLTLIATANQGSEATYESGFVIDKFPISRPNLTFSTLTVSNMSPEDSSIYLCSVGGGNYGYTFGSGTRLTVV.

This sequence joins TRBV5-1 and TRBJ1-1; D remains ambiguous. V was cut by 5 bases and J by 0 bases, with 8 bases left in between. CDR1 is SGHRS, CDR2 YFSETQ, per germline. The CDR3 covers 13 residues. Written as DNA, the CDR3 is TGCGCCAGCAGACCCACGGTGAACACTGAAGCTTTCTTT. It encodes CASRPTVNTEAFF.

This chain joins TRBV29-1 and TRBJ1-5; 7 nucleotides align to TRBD1. V was clipped by 6 bases and J by 6 bases; unmatched bases: 5. Per germline, CDR1 SQVTM and CDR2 ANQGSEA. The CDR3 spans 12 residues. In DNA, the CDR3 is TGCAGCGTCAGACAGGGCACTCAGCCCCAGCATTTT. Translating gives CSVRQGTQPQHF.

As regards this clone: Germline and junction disagree at one end, which may indicate a read error. This sequence joins TRBV4-2 and TRBJ2-7; 12 bases match TRBD2. Germline-derived CDR1 and CDR2 are LGHNA and YNFKEQ. This CDR3 is 12 amino acids long. CDR3 coding DNA: TGTGCCAGCAGCTACAAGCTAGCGGGGGGGAGGTTC. It encodes CASSYKLAGGRF.

This chain links TRBV27 with TRBJ2-1; no definite D call. Germline-derived CDR1 and CDR2 are MNHEY and SMNVEV (reference sequence). This CDR3 has 15 residues. The germline V and J ends were trimmed by 4 bases and 0 bases, with 10 bases remaining between them. CDR3 region: CASSSSWSSYNEQFF. CDR3 in DNA: TGTGCCAGCAGTTCATCATGGAGCTCCTACAATGAGCAGTTCTTC.

The chain combines TRBV5-1 with TRBJ2-2; 9 bases agree with TRBD2. This CDR3 is 15 amino acids long. Germline CDR1 reads SGHRS; CDR2 reads YFSETQ. V dropped 5 bases and J dropped 4; count of bases not matched to a gene: 6. CDR3 DNA sequence: TGCGCCAGCAGGGCGGGAGGGCAAGGCACCGGGGAGCTGTTTTTT. Amino acids: CASRAGGQGTGELFF. The full variable domain, in which reference TRBV5-1 and TRBJ2-2 provide the parts outside the CDR3, is KAGVTQTPRYLIKTRGQQVTLSCSPISGHRSVSWYQQTPGQGLQFLFEYFSETQRNKGNFPGRFSGRQFSNSRSEMNVSTLELGDSALYLCASRAGGQGTGELFFGEGSRLTVL.

J is TRBJ1-1 and V is TRBV14, with 7 bases that match TRBD1. The ends lost 5 bases at V and 6 bases at J; junction bases unmatched: 9. This CDR3 contains 14 residues. Germline V CDR1 and CDR2: SGHDN, FVKESK. The CDR3 spells CASSALTGSPEAFF. DNA of the CDR3: TGTGCCAGCAGCGCCCTGACAGGGTCCCCTGAAGCTTTCTTT.

The CDR3 reads CASSRTLGGQETQYF. CDR3 DNA: TGTGCCAGCAGCCGCACTTTGGGGGGACAAGAGACCCAGTACTTC. The chain joins TRBV7-9 to TRBJ2-5, with a weak D call TRBD2 (6 bases). Trimming took 5 bases from V and 2 from J, leaving 15 bases between them. Looked up from germline, CDR1 is SEHNR and CDR2 is FQNEAQ (reference sequence). The CDR3 runs to 15 residues.

The chain couples TRBV14 to TRBJ1-2; 10 bases line up with TRBD1. Trimming cost V 0 bases and J 7 bases; bases outside gene matches: 8. Per germline, CDR1 SGHDN and CDR2 FVKESK. The CDR3 covers 16 residues. CDR3 bases: TGTGCCAGCAGCCAAGACGTGGGGACAGGGGTTTCTGGCTACACCTTC. Protein: CASSQDVGTGVSGYTF.

CDR3 loop: CASKDRGNEKLFF. The CDR3 nucleotides read TGTGCCAGCAAGGACAGGGGGAATGAAAAACTGTTTTTT. The genes are TRBV27 and TRBJ1-4, with TRBD1 matching over 10 bases. This CDR3 comprises 13 residues. Germline V CDR1 and CDR2: MNHEY, SMNVEV (reference sequence). V shed 7 bases and J 5 bases; nucleotides not matched to a gene: 1.

This sequence joins TRBV6-5 and TRBJ2-6; 8 bases match TRBD1. CDR1 and CDR2 from the germline V gene are MNHEY and SVGAGI. Trimming removed 2 bases from V and 2 bases from J; junction bases left unmatched: 2. The CDR3 contains 16 residues. This chain's CDR3 is CASSYRTGPGANVLTF. The CDR3 DNA reads as TGTGCCAGCAGTTACCGGACAGGGCCTGGGGCCAACGTCCTGACTTTC.

V usage is TRBV5-4 and J usage is TRBJ1-3; TRBD1 aligns across 7 bases. Germline CDR1 SGHNT, CDR2 YYREEE (reference sequence). Germline trimming cut 5 bases from V and 0 bases from J; bases unmatched to any gene: 2. The CDR3 has 14 residues. CDR3 nucleotides: TGTGCCAGCAGACGGGACAGCTCTGGAAACACCATATATTTT. Translated, it gives CASRRDSSGNTIYF.

This clone has just one count. The chain recombines TRBV5-6 with TRBJ1-1, with TRBD1 as a possible D gene (5 bases). V dropped 3 bases and J dropped 5 bases, with 20 bases sitting between them. The germline V gene has CDR1 SGHDT and CDR2 YYEEEE. The CDR3 totals 16 residues. The CDR3 DNA reads as TGTGCCAGCAGCTCTCCCCTACGGGGGAAAGGGACTGAAGCTTTCTTT. It translates to CASSSPLRGKGTEAFF.

V is TRBV19 and J is TRBJ1-3, with D perhaps matching TRBD1 (6 bases). The germline V gene encodes CDR1 LNHDA and CDR2 SQIVND (reference sequence). Trimming left V 6 bases short and J 3 bases short, with 15 bases between. The CDR3 is 15 residues long. Here the CDR3 DNA reads TGTGCCAGTAGCGCACAGGGAAATAGTGGAAACACCATATATTTT. Protein sequence: CASSAQGNSGNTIYF. Using reference TRBV19 and TRBJ1-3 for the parts outside the CDR3, the full variable domain is DGGITQSPKYLFRKEGQNVTLSCEQNLNHDAMYWYRQDPGQGLRLIYYSQIVNDFQKGDIAEGYSVSREKKESFPLTVTSAQKNPTAFYLCASSAQGNSGNTIYFGEGSWLTVV.

This chain uses TRBV6-2 or TRBV6-3 with TRBJ1-2, with 9 positions matching TRBD1. Germline V gene lookup returns CDR1 MNHEY and CDR2 SVGEGT. CDR3 length equals 17 residues. The junction had 12 bases not matched to a gene; V was cut back by 5 bases and J by 2 bases. The CDR3 loop is CASSQRDRDILNYGYTF. CDR3 sequence (DNA): TGTGCCAGCAGTCAACGGGACAGGGATATTCTAAACTATGGCTACACCTTC.

This chain's CDR3 is CASKTIYGYTF. In DNA, the CDR3 is TGTGCCAGCAAGACTATCTATGGCTACACCTTC. This chain connects TRBV6-5 to TRBJ1-2; D unclear. CDR3 size: 11 residues. Germline lookup yields CDR1 MNHEY and CDR2 SVGAGI. Trimming shortened V by 7 bases and J by 4 bases, and 7 bases separated the two germline ends.

The chain recombines TRBV7-9 with TRBJ1-1, with D perhaps matching TRBD1 (6 bases). Germline V gives CDR1 SEHNR, CDR2 FQNEAQ (reference sequence). Trimming stripped 11 bases from V and 1 base from J, with 11 bases between. The CDR3 length is 12 residues. This CDR3 is CAGSGQNTEAFF. DNA of the CDR3: TGTGCCGGGTCGGGACAGAACACTGAAGCTTTCTTT.

This clone was counted a few times. The gene calls are TRBV19 and TRBJ2-6; D is unclear. Germline CDR1 and CDR2: LNHDA and SQIVND (reference sequence). The CDR3 length is 15 residues. Trimming pared 1 base from V and 2 bases from J, leaving 6 bases between. In nucleotides, the CDR3 is TGTGCCAGTAGTATAGCCCGGGCTGGGGCCAACGTCCTGACTTTC. Translating gives CASSIARAGANVLTF.

The chain joins TRBV19 to TRBJ2-7; D perhaps matches TRBD2 (6 bases). The CDR3 length is 15 residues. Germline CDR1 is LNHDA and CDR2 is SQIVND (reference sequence). V shed 1 base and J shed 8 bases, with 18 bases lying between them. The DNA for the CDR3 is TGTGCCAGTAGTATAGGGCCAAAGGAGGGCTCAAAGCAGTACTTC. Translated: CASSIGPKEGSKQYF.